The clone carrying this TCR beta chain was seen only a few times. The target antigen is unknown. PCR was run on genomic DNA. Amplification of the beta chain CDR3 used 30 forward and 13 reverse multiplex primers. A single record per CDR3 protein comes from TCRdb applying MiXCR to the multiplex PCR reads. In the table there are about 290,000 distinct CDR3 sequences, roughly 50% of which are singletons. Losses at the gene ends were 1 base for V and 4 bases for J; bases not matched to a gene: 20. CDR1 is GTSNPN, CDR2 SVGIG, per germline (reference sequence). The CDR3 covers 20 residues. All diabetic donors were classified as either type 1 or type 2 diabetes. This sample is part of a study of type 1 and type 2 diabetes patients. In the study overall: From PBMCs, CD4+ and CD8+ T cells were isolated by magnetic microbeads.

Study-level findings and limits: Age and gender were not matched between study groups. A median of one highly-expanded CD4+ clone, covering 3.9% of reads, occurred in type 2 diabetes.

The clonotype originates from a man younger than 35 with type 2 diabetes. The chain links TRBV30 to TRBJ1-2; 11 nucleotides line up with TRBD1. The sequenced material came from peripheral blood mononuclear cells (PBMCs). The CDR3 is CAWSANGQGAKNLAVYGYTF. The CDR3 region has the DNA TGTGCCTGGAGTGCCAACGGACAGGGGGCGAAGAATCTGGCGGTCTATGGCTACACCTTC.